This TCR beta chain was sequenced during a study of blood T cell repertoires in COVID-19. Overall study context: Whether acute or convalescent, the COVID-19 samples came from the United States, Italy and Spain. Nucleic acid was either cDNA or gDNA, and it came from T cells, B-cell-depleted T cells, or PBMCs.

This clone appeared once. Some clones are missing from TCRdb's copy, which holds only in-frame ones; the method was immunoSEQ multiplex PCR. The table shows about 140,000 clones, with 90% occurring only once. This CDR3 comprises 15 residues. V was clipped by 4 bases and J by 7 bases, with 19 bases between them. Germline V CDR1 and CDR2: SGHAT, FQNNGV. V is TRBV11-2 and J is TRBJ1-1; a possible D gene is TRBD1 (5 bases). The sequence was collected from a woman over 75 with acute or convalescent COVID-19. Sequencing input: peripheral blood. As DNA, the CDR3 is TGTGCCAGCAGCTCTTCCATAGACAGACATGTTGAAGCTTTCTTT. It codes for CASSSSIDRHVEAFF.